Sequencing of this TCR beta chain was carried out in a study of cytomegalovirus exposure and HLA in healthy donors. At the level of the study: Some 85 million unique TCRs, all from HLA-typed donors, were included in an early release of the data.

With respect to this clone: Its antigen is undetermined.

PCR was performed using 60 Vbeta and 13 Jbeta primers. Data came from immunoSEQ multiplex PCR; TCRdb stores just in-frame clones and leaves some out. The sample lists over 35,000 clones; approximately 63% were seen once. Findings and caveats of the study: The classifier was said to identify cytomegalovirus status with high specificity and sensitivity.

The specimen sequenced was PBMCs. The TCR was taken from a man aged 40-55 years in good health and CMV-seronegative.

CDR3 loop: CASSIVADTGELFF. The CDR3 nucleotides are TGTGCCAGTAGTATAGTGGCAGACACCGGGGAGCTGTTTTTT. The chain couples TRBV19 to TRBJ2-2; D call uncertain. Germline V gene lookup returns CDR1 LNHDA and CDR2 SQIVND (reference sequence). Trimming removed 1 base from V and 3 bases from J, with 6 bases in between. The CDR3 sequence is 14 residues long.